The sequence of this TCR beta chain was determined in a study of human T cells and chemical hapten exposure. Overall study context: Patients' scalps got diphenylcyclopropenone weekly throughout the approximately 24-week study.

As processed by the authors: Across samples, TCR counts had a median of roughly 98,000 and ranged from roughly 23,224 to 690,600. TCRdb re-analysed the RACE reads in MiXCR, keeping a single row per CDR3 protein. The authors' filters were not applied to this entry. The sample has over 65,000 distinct CDR3 sequences, roughly 10% seen once. The time point here: patch test 3, about 24 weeks after DPC sensitization. Sample treatment: therapeutic diphenylcyclopropenone sensitization with weekly scalp DPC. This clonotype was counted many times. The material was whole blood, obtained in connection with sensitization to the hapten diphenylcyclopropenone (DPC). The sequence was collected from a woman between 50 and 59 years old with alopecia areata. Some clones in this sample may be carry-over from other donors' samples.

DNA for the CDR3: TGTGCCAGCTCACTAAATTACGGGGAGCAAACTGAAGCTTTCTTT. Its protein is CASSLNYGEQTEAFF. The chain couples TRBV18 to TRBJ1-1; D gene uncertain. Trimming took 4 bases from V and 5 from J, leaving 17 bases between them. Germline V CDR1 and CDR2: KGHSH, LQKENI. CDR3 size: 15 residues.